These 32 T cell receptor beta chains came from one sample sequenced in a study of T cell responses to AZD1222 COVID-19 vaccine. Sequencing used immunoSEQ multiplex PCR; TCRdb keeps in-frame clones, though not all of them. The sample gives around 60,000 clones, about 93% of which show up once; approximately 6.3% is in the top ten. Sequences were derived from peripheral blood, sampled 28 days after the second dose of the MenACWY control vaccine. The receptors come from an adult who received the MenACWY meningococcal vaccine as a control.

The gene calls are TRBV19 and TRBJ2-5, with D perhaps matching TRBD1 (5 bases). CDR1 is LNHDA and CDR2 is SQIVND in the germline V gene (reference sequence). The germline V and J ends were trimmed by 2 bases and 5 bases, with 9 bases remaining between them. The CDR3 is 13 amino acids. CDR3 nucleotide sequence: TGTGCCAGTAGTATAAGGCCAGGGGAGACCCAGTACTTC. Its translation is CASSIRPGETQYF.

V and J are TRBV30 and TRBJ2-1; tentatively, D is TRBD2 (6 bases). The CDR3 spans 11 residues. Trimming took 8 bases from V and 7 from J, leaving 12 bases between them. From germline, CDR1 is GTSNPN and CDR2 SVGIG (reference sequence). CDR3 region: CALGGRNEQFF. In DNA form, the CDR3 reads TGTGCCCTCGGGGGTAGGAATGAGCAGTTCTTC. Full variable domain (rest looked up from reference TRBV30 and TRBJ2-1): SQTIHQWPATLVQPVGSPLSLECTVEGTSNPNLYWYRQAAGRGLQLLFYSVGIGQISSEVPQNLSASRPQDRQFILSSKKLLLSDSGFYLCALGGRNEQFFGPGTRLTVL.

The chain couples TRBV19 to TRBJ1-1; D is uncertain. CDR3 size: 13 residues. Trimming took off 7 bases at V and 0 bases at J, with 9 bases between the two ends. The germline V gene encodes CDR1 LNHDA and CDR2 SQIVND (reference sequence). In DNA form, the CDR3 reads TGTGCCAGTATGGTCAGCATGAACACTGAAGCTTTCTTT. It encodes CASMVSMNTEAFF.

The chain is built from TRBV3-1 (or the pseudogene TRBV3-2) and TRBJ1-5; no firm D call. Between the trimmed V and J ends, which lost 1 base and 1 base, there was a span of 5 bases. This CDR3 comprises 14 residues. Germline lookup yields CDR1 LGHDT and CDR2 YNNKEL (reference sequence). Here the CDR3 reads CASSQGGSNQPQHF. The CDR3 DNA follows: TGTGCCAGCAGCCAAGGTGGAAGCAATCAGCCCCAGCATTTT.

The CDR3 loop reads CASSPTPSPTEAFF. CDR3 nucleotide sequence: TGCGCCAGCAGCCCCACCCCTAGCCCCACTGAAGCTTTCTTT. The rearrangement joins TRBV5-1 to TRBJ1-1; D is unclear. In germline, CDR1 is SGHRS, CDR2 YFSETQ. Trimming removed 4 bases at V and 4 bases at J, with 14 bases between. The CDR3 is 14 residues long.

The table lists this clone with a count of one. V usage is TRBV12-3 or TRBV12-4 and J usage is TRBJ1-1, with D tentatively TRBD1 (5 bases). V lost 3 bases and J lost 0, with 5 bases in between. The CDR3 covers 13 residues. The CDR3 DNA reads TGTGCCAGCAGTTTGGGGGTGAACACTGAAGCTTTCTTT. Translation gives CASSLGVNTEAFF.

This clone was detected only once. The chain couples TRBV7-9 to TRBJ2-1; no firm D call. The CDR3 has 13 amino acids. The germline V gene encodes CDR1 SEHNR and CDR2 FQNEAQ (reference sequence). The ends were cut back, 1 base at V and 6 bases at J, with 7 bases in the middle. CDR3 residues: CASSLGWGNEQFF. In nucleotides, the CDR3 is TGTGCCAGCAGCTTAGGTTGGGGCAATGAGCAGTTCTTC.

There are a few counts of this clone. The chain recombines TRBV6-9 with TRBJ1-1; tentatively, D is TRBD1 (6 bases). The germline V gene encodes CDR1 MNHGY and CDR2 SVAAGI. Trimming took off 0 bases at V and 11 bases at J, with 10 bases between the two ends. The CDR3 spans 12 residues. The CDR3 DNA reads as TGTGCCAGCAGTTATTCGGAAACAGGGGCTTTCTTT. Translating it yields CASSYSETGAFF.

The V call is TRBV9, the J call TRBJ1-1, with TRBD1 as a possible D gene (5 bases). Trimming took off 0 bases at V and 5 bases at J, with 8 bases between the two ends. Germline CDR1 and CDR2: SGDLS and YYNGEE. This CDR3 region has 13 residues. The CDR3 reads CASSVGGRTEAFF. In DNA form, the CDR3 reads TGTGCCAGCAGCGTAGGGGGGAGGACTGAAGCTTTCTTT.

The gene calls are TRBV2 and TRBJ2-1; 10 bases are a match to TRBD2. This CDR3 is 15 amino acids long. Germline values: CDR1 SNHLY, CDR2 FYNNEI. V gave up 6 bases and J gave up 7 bases; unmatched junction bases: 9. CDR3: CASSFSSGSKNEQFF. The DNA for the CDR3 is TGTGCCAGCAGCTTCTCTAGCGGGAGTAAGAATGAGCAGTTCTTC. Filled out from reference TRBV2 and TRBJ2-1, the complete variable domain reads EPEVTQTPSHQVTQMGQEVILRCVPISNHLYFYWYRQILGQKVEFLVSFYNNEISEKSEIFDDQFSVERPDGSNFTLKIRSTKLEDSAMYFCASSFSSGSKNEQFFGPGTRLTVL.

The chain couples TRBV2 to TRBJ1-1; maybe TRBD1 (6 bases). The germline gives CDR1 SNHLY, CDR2 FYNNEI. CDR3 length equals 16 residues. Trimming shortened V by 6 bases and J by 2 bases, and 19 bases separated the two germline ends. The CDR3 reads CASSPRTRTDNTEAFF. In nucleotides, the CDR3 is TGTGCCAGCAGCCCCCGGACCCGGACAGACAACACTGAAGCTTTCTTT.

J is TRBJ2-3 and V is TRBV6-6; D call uncertain. This CDR3 comprises 14 residues. CDR1 is MNHNY, CDR2 SVGAGI, per germline (reference sequence). The ends were cut back, 5 bases at V and 2 bases at J, with 11 bases in the middle. The CDR3 loop reads CASSVLSYTDTQYF. CDR3 coding DNA: TGTGCCAGCAGTGTGCTAAGCTACACAGATACGCAGTATTTT.

The chain is built from TRBV28 and TRBJ2-2, with TRBD2 as a possible D gene (6 bases). V gave up 9 bases and J gave up 1 base, with 9 bases separating them. The CDR3 contains 13 residues. Germline V gene sequence: CDR1 MDHEN, CDR2 SYDVKM. The CDR3 reads CASRGMNTGELFF. The CDR3 bases are TGTGCCAGTCGGGGGATGAACACCGGGGAGCTGTTTTTT.

Written as DNA, the CDR3 is TGCGCCAGCAGTGAAGGCAATCAGCCCCAGCATTTT. Its protein product is CASSEGNQPQHF. The chain joins TRBV10-1 to TRBJ1-5; D uncertain. This CDR3 contains 12 residues. The germline CDR1 and CDR2 sequences are WNHNN and SYGVQD (reference sequence). V lost 3 bases to trimming and J lost 2 bases, with 2 bases between them.

V and J are TRBV19 and TRBJ2-1, with D possibly being TRBD1 (5 bases). From germline, CDR1 is LNHDA and CDR2 SQIVND (reference sequence). Trimming shortened V by 9 bases and J by 0 bases, and 18 bases separated the two germline ends. The CDR3 is 16 amino acids. DNA for the CDR3: TGTGCCAGCATGGGGCAGGACGCCAGCTCCTACAATGAGCAGTTCTTC. Translation: CASMGQDASSYNEQFF.

The V and J genes are TRBV19 and TRBJ1-6; no definite D call. Germline assignment: CDR1 LNHDA and CDR2 SQIVND (reference sequence). This CDR3 is built from 13 residues. Trimming shortened V by 5 bases and J by 11 bases, and 13 bases separated the two germline ends. The CDR3 region is CASSPPVGPPLHF. The CDR3 region has the DNA TGTGCCAGTAGTCCCCCCGTGGGTCCACCCCTCCACTTT.

The V gene is TRBV12-3 or TRBV12-4, the J gene TRBJ1-2; D remains unclear. The CDR3 extends over 12 amino acids. Trimming pared 7 bases from V and 7 bases from J, leaving 13 bases between. CDR3 amino acids: CASTYPPLGYTF. CDR3 in DNA: TGTGCCAGCACTTATCCACCCCTTGGCTACACCTTC.

The V call is TRBV5-4, the J call TRBJ1-1, with 9 bases aligning to TRBD1. The CDR3 contains 13 residues. V shed 4 bases, J shed 6 bases, and the junction held 4 bases outside the gene matches. CDR1 is SGHNT, CDR2 YYREEE, per germline (reference sequence). The CDR3 region has the DNA TGTGCCAGCAGCCCGGACAGGGGAGCTGAAGCTTTCTTT. Amino acids: CASSPDRGAEAFF.

This clone was detected only once. This sequence joins TRBV6-4 and TRBJ2-1; no clear D. Germline V gives CDR1 MRHNA, CDR2 SNTAGT. The CDR3 length is 13 residues. V lost 2 bases and J lost 5, with 7 bases in between. CDR3 loop: CASSDRLNNEQFF. The CDR3 region has the DNA TGTGCCAGCAGTGACAGATTAAACAATGAGCAGTTCTTC.

The V gene is TRBV4-1, the J gene TRBJ1-1; no reliable D call. Between the trimmed V and J ends, which lost 6 bases and 5 bases, there was a span of 19 bases. CDR3 length equals 15 residues. From germline, CDR1 is MGHRA and CDR2 YSYEKL. The CDR3 sequence: CASRSAPVGTTEAFF. The CDR3, as DNA: TGCGCCAGCAGGAGCGCACCCGTGGGTACGACTGAAGCTTTCTTT.

The chain is built from TRBV6-5 and TRBJ1-5; D is undetermined. The V and J ends lost 4 bases and 6 bases respectively, with 13 bases between them. CDR3 length equals 14 residues. CDR1 and CDR2 (germline): MNHEY, SVGAGI. CDR3 nucleotides: TGTGCCAGCAGTTTAGGGAGGGAAAGTCAGCCCCAGCATTTT. It translates to CASSLGRESQPQHF.

As for this clone: The junction differs from germline at one of its ends, possibly a read error. The chain couples TRBV19 to TRBJ2-1; TRBD1 is a possible D gene (6 bases). This CDR3 is built from 13 residues. The germline V gene has CDR1 LNHDA and CDR2 SQIVND (reference sequence). CDR3 in amino acids: CASSRLGAPEQFF. DNA of the CDR3: TGTGCCAGCAGTAGATTGGGGGCGCCTGAGCAGTTCTTC.

The chain joins TRBV28 to TRBJ1-4; no definite D call. V lost 5 bases and J 10 bases, leaving 23 bases between the germline ends. The CDR3 has 16 residues. The germline V gene encodes CDR1 MDHEN and CDR2 SYDVKM. The CDR3 loop reads CASSPPDVLGQVKLFF. In DNA, the CDR3 is TGTGCCAGCAGTCCCCCAGATGTACTCGGGCAAGTAAAACTGTTTTTT.

This chain joins TRBV19 and TRBJ1-5; D unresolved. Trimming took off 7 bases at V and 4 bases at J, with 20 bases between the two ends. In germline, CDR1 is LNHDA, CDR2 SQIVND (reference sequence). This CDR3 has 16 residues. Here the CDR3 DNA reads TGTGCCAGTACCGCGGAGGGCAGAACCATTAATCAGCCCCAGCATTTT. Translated, it gives CASTAEGRTINQPQHF.

J is TRBJ2-1 and V is TRBV7-8, with unresolved D. The CDR3 spans 13 residues. V was cut by 5 bases and J by 3 bases, with 8 bases left in between. Germline CDR1 reads SGHVS; CDR2 reads FQNEAQ. The CDR3 bases are TGTGCCAGCAGCCGAGTTAGCTACAATGAGCAGTTCTTC. It translates to CASSRVSYNEQFF.

This chain links TRBV6-5 with TRBJ2-5; no clear D gene. This CDR3 is 14 amino acids long. Per the germline V gene, CDR1 is MNHEY and CDR2 is SVGAGI. Trimming stripped 6 bases from V and 1 base from J, with 12 bases between. CDR3 amino acids: CASSLSQSQETQYF. CDR3 DNA sequence: TGTGCCAGCAGCCTCTCCCAGAGCCAAGAGACCCAGTACTTC.

CDR3 in amino acids: CATSRDLGNFNEQFF. CDR3 bases: TGTGCCACCAGCAGAGATCTCGGAAACTTCAATGAGCAGTTCTTC. The chain combines TRBV15 with TRBJ2-1; D gene unclear. The length of the CDR3 is 15 residues. V was shortened by 0 bases and J by 6 bases, with 12 bases between the two germline ends. CDR1 and CDR2 from the germline V gene are LNHNV and YYDKDF (reference sequence). Variable domain in full (rest from reference TRBV15 and TRBJ2-1): DAMVIQNPRYQVTQFGKPVTLSCSQTLNHNVMYWYQQKSSQAPKLLFHYYDKDFNNEADTPDNFQSRRPNTSFCFLDIRSPGLGDTAMYLCATSRDLGNFNEQFFGPGTRLTVL.

The chain recombines TRBV5-5 with TRBJ1-1; possibly TRBD1 for D (5 bases). The length of the CDR3 is 14 residues. Germline assignment: CDR1 SGHKS and CDR2 YYEKEE (reference sequence). Trimming took 0 bases from V and 0 from J, leaving 6 bases between them. The CDR3 sequence is CASSLDRMNTEAFF. CDR3 DNA: TGTGCCAGCAGCTTGGACAGGATGAACACTGAAGCTTTCTTT.

The V call is TRBV5-6, the J call TRBJ2-4; D is unclear. V lost 3 bases to trimming and J lost 9 bases, with 10 bases between them. The CDR3 loop spans 12 amino acids. The germline CDR1 and CDR2 sequences are SGHDT and YYEEEE. The CDR3 coding sequence is TGTGCCAGCAGCTCGAGTATAGGCATTCAGTACTTC. Protein product: CASSSSIGIQYF.

The chain is built from TRBV6-4 and TRBJ1-1; D may be TRBD1 (5 bases). The CDR3 extends over 14 amino acids. V lost 7 bases, J lost 0 bases, and 12 bases lay in between. The V gene's germline CDR1 is MRHNA and CDR2 SNTAGT. Here the CDR3 reads CASNTTAMNTEAFF. The DNA for the CDR3 is TGTGCCAGCAATACGACAGCTATGAACACTGAAGCTTTCTTT.

The V gene is TRBV6-5, the J gene TRBJ2-3, with 11 bases matching TRBD1. This CDR3 has 16 residues. Germline V gene data show CDR1 as MNHEY and CDR2 as SVGAGI. After removal of 4 bases from V and 5 bases from J, the junction contained 8 bases not matched to a gene. CDR3: CASSLRDRGAGDTQYF. The CDR3 DNA sequence: TGTGCCAGCAGTTTGAGGGACAGGGGGGCCGGAGATACGCAGTATTTT.

V is TRBV27 and J is TRBJ2-7; 7 nucleotides align to TRBD2. This CDR3 is 14 amino acids long. The germline V gene encodes CDR1 MNHEY and CDR2 SMNVEV (reference sequence). Trimming cost V 3 bases and J 4 bases; bases outside gene matches: 6. CDR3 residues: CASSLRVGGYEQYF. The CDR3 DNA sequence: TGTGCCAGCAGTTTGAGAGTCGGGGGGTACGAGCAGTACTTC.